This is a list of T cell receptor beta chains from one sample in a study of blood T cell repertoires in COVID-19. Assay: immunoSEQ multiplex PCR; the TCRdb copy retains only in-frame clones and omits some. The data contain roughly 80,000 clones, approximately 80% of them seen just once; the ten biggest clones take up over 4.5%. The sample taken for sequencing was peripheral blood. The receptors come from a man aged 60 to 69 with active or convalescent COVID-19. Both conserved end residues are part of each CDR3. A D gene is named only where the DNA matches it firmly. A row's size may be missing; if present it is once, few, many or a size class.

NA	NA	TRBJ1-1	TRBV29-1	TGCAGCGTTGCCTCGGATGCCCCGAGGACTGAAGCTTTCTTT	CSVASDAPRTEAFF
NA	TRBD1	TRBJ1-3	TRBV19	TGTGCCAGTAGTAGGGACAGGACCTCTGGAAACACCATATATTTT	CASSRDRTSGNTIYF
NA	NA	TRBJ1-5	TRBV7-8	TGTGCCAGCAGCTTAGGGGGGGGCAATCAGCCCCAGCATTTT	CASSLGGGNQPQHF
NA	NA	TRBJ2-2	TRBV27	TGTGCCAGCAGTTTAAATGCCCTAACGGAGCTGTTTTTT	CASSLNALTELFF
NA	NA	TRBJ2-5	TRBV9	TGTGCCAGCAGCGTACGGAGTAGCGCGGAGACCCAGTACTTC	CASSVRSSAETQYF
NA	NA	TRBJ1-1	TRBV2	TGTGCCAGCAGTGGCCTCAGAGGGGGAACTGAAGCTTTCTTT	CASSGLRGGTEAFF
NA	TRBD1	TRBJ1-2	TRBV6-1	TGTGCCAGCAGTGAAGGACAGGGGGAGTACTATGGCTACACCTTC	CASSEGQGEYYGYTF
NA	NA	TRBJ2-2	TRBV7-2	TGTGCCAGCAGCACAGCTCAGGGGAGGGGCACCGGGGAGCTGTTTTTT	CASSTAQGRGTGELFF
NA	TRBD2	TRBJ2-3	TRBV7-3	TGTGCCAGCAGCTTTGGCGGGGGGGCACCAGATACGCAGTATTTT	CASSFGGGAPDTQYF
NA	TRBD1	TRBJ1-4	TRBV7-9	TGTGCCGTTGACGGGACAGGGCAGAATGAAAAACTGTTTTTT	CAVDGTGQNEKLFF
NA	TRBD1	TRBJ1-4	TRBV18	TGTGCCAGCTCACCACCGGGGGGGACAGGGACTACGGAACTGTTTTTT	CASSPPGGTGTTELFF
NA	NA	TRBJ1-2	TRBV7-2	TGTGCCAGCAGCTTATTAAGTAACGCAGGACTCTATGGCTACACCTTC	CASSLLSNAGLYGYTF
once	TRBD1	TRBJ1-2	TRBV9	TGTGCCAGCAGCGTAGCTGTCGGGACAGAATATGGCTACACCTTC	CASSVAVGTEYGYTF
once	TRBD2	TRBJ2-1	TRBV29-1	TGCAGCGTTTTTCGTCTAGCGGGGGGGAACAATGAGCAGTTCTTC	CSVFRLAGGNNEQFF
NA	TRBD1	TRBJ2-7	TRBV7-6	TGTGCCAGCAGCTTAGAGTTTGACAGGGTTGGAGACGAGCAGTACTTC	CASSLEFDRVGDEQYF
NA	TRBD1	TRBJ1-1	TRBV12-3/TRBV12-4	TGTGCCAGCCAACGACAGGGGGGCACTGAAGCTTTCTTT	CASQRQGGTEAFF
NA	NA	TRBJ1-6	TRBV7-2	TGTGCCAGCAGCTCACCGACAGGCTCCTATAATTCACCCCTCCACTTT	CASSSPTGSYNSPLHF
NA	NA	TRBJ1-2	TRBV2	TGTGCCAGCAGTGAAACCGGGACAAATTATGGCTACACCTTC	CASSETGTNYGYTF
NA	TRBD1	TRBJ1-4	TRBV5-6	TGTGCCAGCAGCAGCTTGGACAGGGTAAATGAAAAACTGTTTTTT	CASSSLDRVNEKLFF
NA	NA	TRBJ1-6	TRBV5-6	TGTGCCAGCAGCTTGGGGCCTCTAGGCTCCTATAATTCACCCCTCCACTTT	CASSLGPLGSYNSPLHF